The entry below describes one TCR beta chain. TCRdb keeps only in-frame clones here, not all; method: immunoSEQ multiplex PCR. Of 310,000 or so clones in the sample, roughly 86% were seen once. The data derive from a study of blood T cell repertoires in COVID-19. Participants, roughly 18 to 90 years old, spanned approximately 25 US areas. The V gene's germline CDR1 is KGHSH and CDR2 LQKENI. The CDR3 contains 17 residues. The J segment lost 5 bases and the V segment lost 1 base, leaving 9 bases of the junction unmatched. This chain joins TRBV18 and TRBJ2-1; 9 bases fit TRBD1. The sequenced sample was PBMCs or T cells enriched from blood (not recorded which). This clonotype was obtained from a young woman who had recovered from COVID-19. The CDR3 DNA is TGTGCCAGCTCACCACGGGCCGGGACAGGGATTAACAATGAGCAGTTCTTC. This encodes CASSPRAGTGINNEQFF.